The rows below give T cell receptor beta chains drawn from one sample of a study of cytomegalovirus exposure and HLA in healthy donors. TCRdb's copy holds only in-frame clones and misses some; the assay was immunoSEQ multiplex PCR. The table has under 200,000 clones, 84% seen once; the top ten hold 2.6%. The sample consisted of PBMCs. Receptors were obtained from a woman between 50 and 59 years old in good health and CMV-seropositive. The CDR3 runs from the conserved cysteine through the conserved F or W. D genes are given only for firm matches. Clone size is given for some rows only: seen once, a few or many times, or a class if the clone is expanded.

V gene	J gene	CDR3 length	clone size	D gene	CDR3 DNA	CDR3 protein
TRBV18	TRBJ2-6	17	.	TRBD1	TGTGCCAGCTCACCCGGGACAGGTGGGGTTTGGGCCAACGTCCTGACTTTC	CASSPGTGGVWANVLTF
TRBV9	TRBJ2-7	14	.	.	TGTGCCAGCAGCGTAGGGTCTAGCGTGAACGAGCAGTACTTC	CASSVGSSVNEQYF
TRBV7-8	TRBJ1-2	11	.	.	TGTGCCAGCAGCCCCGGTTATGGCTACACCTTC	CASSPGYGYTF
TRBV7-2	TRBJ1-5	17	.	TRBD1	TGTGCCAGCAGAGTTCCCGGGACAGGGGAGAGCAATCAGCCCCAGCATTTT	CASRVPGTGESNQPQHF
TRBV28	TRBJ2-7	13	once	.	TGTGCCAGCAGTAGCGGGCCCGTCTACGAGCAGTACTTC	CASSSGPVYEQYF
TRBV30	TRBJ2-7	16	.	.	TGTGCCTGGAGTGTACTCTCATTTAAGACAACCTACGAGCAGTACTTC	CAWSVLSFKTTYEQYF
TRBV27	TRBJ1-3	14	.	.	TGTGCCAGCAGTACTGACAGATCTGGAAACACCATATATTTT	CASSTDRSGNTIYF
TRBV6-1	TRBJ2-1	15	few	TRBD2	TGTGCCAGCAGTGAACTAGCGGGGTACTACAATGAGCAGTTCTTC	CASSELAGYYNEQFF
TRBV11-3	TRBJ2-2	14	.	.	TGTGCCAGCAGCTCTACCACGAACACCGGGGAGCTGTTTTTT	CASSSTTNTGELFF
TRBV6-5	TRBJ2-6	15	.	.	TGTGCCAGCAGCCCCTGGGCCTCTGGGGCCAACGTCCTGACTTTC	CASSPWASGANVLTF
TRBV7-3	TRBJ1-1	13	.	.	TGTGCCAGCAGCCACGGGGATCTAACTGAAGCTTTCTTT	CASSHGDLTEAFF
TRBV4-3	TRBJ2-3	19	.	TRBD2	TGCGCCAGCAGCCAAGTCAGGGCTAGCGGGGGTGGGGGGACAGATACGCAGTATTTT	CASSQVRASGGGGTDTQYF
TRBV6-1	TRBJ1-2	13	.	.	TGTGCCAGCAGCCGCGGAGCTAACTATGGCTACACCTTC	CASSRGANYGYTF
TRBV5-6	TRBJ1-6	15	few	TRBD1	TGTGCCAGCAGCTCCCGGGACAGAGCTCTTCGGACCCTCCACTTT	CASSSRDRALRTLHF
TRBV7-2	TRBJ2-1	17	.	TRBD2	TGTGCCAGCAGCTTAGTGGCCGGGGCGGGGGGTAGAAATGAGCAGTTCTTC	CASSLVAGAGGRNEQFF
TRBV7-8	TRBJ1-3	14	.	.	TGTGCCAGCAGCTTAGGAGTAGCGACTGACACCATATATTTT	CASSLGVATDTIYF
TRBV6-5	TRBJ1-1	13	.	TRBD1	TGTGCCAGCAGTGACAGGGGGAACACTGAAGCTTTCTTT	CASSDRGNTEAFF
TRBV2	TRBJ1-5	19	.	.	TGTGCCAGCAGCCTGACGGGGTGGACAGCCGATTATAGCAATCAGCCCCAGCATTTT	CASSLTGWTADYSNQPQHF
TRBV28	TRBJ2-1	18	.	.	TGTGCCAGCAGTTTAGAGTTTGCCACCCAAGACAGGTTATGGGAGCAGTTCTTC	CASSLEFATQDRLWEQFF
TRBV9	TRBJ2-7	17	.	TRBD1	TGTGCCAGCAGCGTCGCGGGGGGCGACAGGGGGCCCTACGAGCAGTACTTC	CASSVAGGDRGPYEQYF
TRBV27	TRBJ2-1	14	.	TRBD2	TGTGCCAGCAGTTTCCTAGCGGGGGGCGATGAGCAGTTCTTC	CASSFLAGGDEQFF
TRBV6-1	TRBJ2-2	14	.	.	TGTGCCAGCAGCCAACAGGGGAACACCGGGGAGCTGTTTTTT	CASSQQGNTGELFF
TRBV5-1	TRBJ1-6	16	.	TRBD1	TGCGCCAGCAGCTTGGCCGGGACAGGGGGCAATTCACCCCTCCACTTT	CASSLAGTGGNSPLHF
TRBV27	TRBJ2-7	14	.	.	TGTGCCAGCAGGTTGACAGAAAGTAGAGGCGAGCAGTACTTC	CASRLTESRGEQYF
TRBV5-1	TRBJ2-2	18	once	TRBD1	TGCGCCAGCAGCTTGGAACCGGGACAGGGGCCGGTCACCGGGGAGCTGTTTTTT	CASSLEPGQGPVTGELFF
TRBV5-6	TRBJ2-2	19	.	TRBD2	TGTGCCAGCAGCGCTACCCACGGACTAGCGGGGGGGAACACCGGGGAGCTGTTTTTT	CASSATHGLAGGNTGELFF
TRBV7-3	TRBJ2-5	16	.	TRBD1	TGTGCCAGCAGCTTAACCAGCATAAGACAGGGCGAGACCCAGTACTTC	CASSLTSIRQGETQYF
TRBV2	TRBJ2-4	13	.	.	TGTGCCAGCAGTGGGAACAGGGCAAACATTCAGTACTTC	CASSGNRANIQYF
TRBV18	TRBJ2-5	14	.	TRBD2	TGTGCCAGCCGGACTAGCGGGGACCAAGAGACCCAGTACTTC	CASRTSGDQETQYF
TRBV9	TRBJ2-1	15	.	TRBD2	TGTGCCAGCAGCGATAGCGGGGGGCTCTACAATGAGCAGTTCTTC	CASSDSGGLYNEQFF
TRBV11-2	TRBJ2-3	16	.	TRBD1	TGTGCCAGCAGCTTAAGACAGGGTCTCCGCACAGATACGCAGTATTTT	CASSLRQGLRTDTQYF
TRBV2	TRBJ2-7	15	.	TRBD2	TGTGCCAGTCGGGCCTTAGCGGGGGGTACCTACGAGCAGTACTTC	CASRALAGGTYEQYF
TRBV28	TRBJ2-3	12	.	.	TGTGCCAGCAGTTTTAACAGGGATACGCAGTATTTT	CASSFNRDTQYF
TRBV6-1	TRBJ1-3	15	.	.	TGTGCCAGTCTAACAGGGCACAGCTCTGGAAACACCATATATTTT	CASLTGHSSGNTIYF
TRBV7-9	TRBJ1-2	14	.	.	TGTTCCAGCAGCTTAGACACCATCAACTATGGCTACACCTTC	CSSSLDTINYGYTF
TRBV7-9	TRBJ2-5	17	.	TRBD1	TGTGCCAGCAGCTTAACTGCTGGGCAGGGGGCGAGAGAGACCCAGTACTTC	CASSLTAGQGARETQYF
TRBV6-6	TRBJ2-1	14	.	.	TGTGCCAGCAGTTACAGGGGGGGGGTGATTTGGGGGTTCTTC	CASSYRGGVIWGFF
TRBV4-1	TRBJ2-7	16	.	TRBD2	TGCGCCAGCAGCCAAGGCACCGCCCGGGGGGGATACGAGCAGTACTTC	CASSQGTARGGYEQYF
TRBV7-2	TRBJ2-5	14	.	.	TGTGCCAGCAGCTTATTTATAGCGGAAGAGACCCAGTACTTC	CASSLFIAEETQYF
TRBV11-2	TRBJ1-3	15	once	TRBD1	TGTGCCAGCAGAACACAGGGGCTGGCTGGAAACACCATATATTTT	CASRTQGLAGNTIYF
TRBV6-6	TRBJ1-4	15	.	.	TGTGCCAGCAGTTATAGGAGGGGTTCTAATGAAAAACTGTTTTTT	CASSYRRGSNEKLFF
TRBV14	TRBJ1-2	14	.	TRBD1	TGTGCCAGCAGCCTTCTCGGGACAGCCTATGGCTACACCTTC	CASSLLGTAYGYTF